The clone carrying this TCR beta chain was found many times. The time point denotes: after trial treatment. Treatment indicated: LDRT plus nivolumab, ipilimumab, low-dose cyclophosphamide and aspirin (RACIN trial). This sample is drawn from a study of low-dose radiotherapy and immunotherapy resistance in tumors. Per germline, CDR1 SGHTA and CDR2 FQGNSA. V dropped 5 bases and J dropped 3 bases, with 16 bases sitting between them. The CDR3 loop spans 15 amino acids. TRAV- and TRBV-specific primers were used for first-strand cDNA, which covered alpha and beta chains. TCRs underwent 15 to 25 PCR cycles of amplification with a constant-region primer and V-primer adapter. TCRdb redid the calling of the reads with MiXCR, one entry per CDR3 protein. This table holds 80,000 or so distinct CDR3 sequences, 15% to 20% found once.

This chain joins TRBV7-2 and TRBJ1-1; D call uncertain. The starting material was PBMCs, obtained after low-dose radiotherapy plus immunotherapy. The source is a male donor with prostate cancer. For the CDR3, the DNA is TGTGCCAGCAGCCGAACCGGTCTTGTGGACACTGAAGCTTTCTTT. Translation gives CASSRTGLVDTEAFF.